This T cell receptor (beta chain) was documented in a study of T cell repertoires in cytomegalovirus infection. The wider study: Through public TCR beta signatures, both CMV infection and matching HLA type were indicated.

MiXCR was run by TCRdb on the reads, yielding one entry per CDR3 protein. This table has about 450,000 distinct CDR3 sequences, 31% appearing once. Whole-study results and caveats: Totalled public TCR beta family frequency picked out people who carried CMV plus the relevant HLA. Clonotype analysis showed dominance of the ex vivo response by HLA-C-restricted CMV-specific TCR beta clonotypes.

With regard to this clonotype: Antigen unknown. Here the CDR3 omits its conserved ending phenylalanine or tryptophan, so a read error is the likely source.

This TCR was sampled from a human donor in good health (CMV status not recorded). Some clones in this sample may be carry-over from other donors' samples. Specimen: PBMCs.

The CDR3 DNA reads TGTGCCAGCGCTGGCGGGGGGGTCCACAATGAGCAGTTCTTA. Translating it yields CASAGGGVHNEQFL. The chain recombines TRBV2 with TRBJ2-1; 9 bases match TRBD2. CDR1 and CDR2 (germline): SNHLY, FYNNEI. The CDR3 totals 14 residues. The junction had 7 bases not matched to a gene; V was cut back by 8 bases and J by 5 bases.